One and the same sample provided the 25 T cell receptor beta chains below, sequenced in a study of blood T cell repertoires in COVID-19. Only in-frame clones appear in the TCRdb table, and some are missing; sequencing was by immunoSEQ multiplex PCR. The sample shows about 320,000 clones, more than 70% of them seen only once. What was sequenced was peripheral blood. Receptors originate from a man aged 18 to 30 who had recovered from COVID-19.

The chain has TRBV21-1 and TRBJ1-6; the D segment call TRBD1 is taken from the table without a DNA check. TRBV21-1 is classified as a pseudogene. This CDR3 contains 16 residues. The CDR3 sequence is CAIDRWHRGFFSPLHF. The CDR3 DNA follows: TGTGCCATTGATCGATGGCACAGGGGATTTTTCTCACCCCTCCACTTT.

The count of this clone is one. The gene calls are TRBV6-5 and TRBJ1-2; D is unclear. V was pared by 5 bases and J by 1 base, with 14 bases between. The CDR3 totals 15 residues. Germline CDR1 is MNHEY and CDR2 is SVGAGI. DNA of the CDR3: TGTGCCAGCAGTCGGGAGACCGATGGTAACTATGGCTACACCTTC. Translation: CASSRETDGNYGYTF.

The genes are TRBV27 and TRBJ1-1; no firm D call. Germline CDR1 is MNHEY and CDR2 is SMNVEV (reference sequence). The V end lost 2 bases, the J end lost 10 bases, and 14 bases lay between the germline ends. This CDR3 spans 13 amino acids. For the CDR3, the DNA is TGTGCCAGCAGTTTAAGGCCGTTAGGAGTAGCTTTCTTT. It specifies CASSLRPLGVAFF.

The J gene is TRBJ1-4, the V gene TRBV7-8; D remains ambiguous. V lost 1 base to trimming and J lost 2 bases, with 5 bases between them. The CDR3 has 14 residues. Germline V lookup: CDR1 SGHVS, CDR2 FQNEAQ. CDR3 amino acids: CASSLVQTNEKLFF. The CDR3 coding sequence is TGTGCCAGCAGCTTAGTCCAGACTAATGAAAAACTGTTTTTT.

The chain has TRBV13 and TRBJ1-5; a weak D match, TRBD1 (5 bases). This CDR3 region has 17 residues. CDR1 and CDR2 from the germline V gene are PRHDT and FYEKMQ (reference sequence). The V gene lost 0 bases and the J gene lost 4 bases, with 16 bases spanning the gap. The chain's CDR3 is CASSLGGGGLGNQPQHF. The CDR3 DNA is TGTGCCAGCAGCTTAGGCGGGGGAGGGTTGGGTAATCAGCCCCAGCATTTT.

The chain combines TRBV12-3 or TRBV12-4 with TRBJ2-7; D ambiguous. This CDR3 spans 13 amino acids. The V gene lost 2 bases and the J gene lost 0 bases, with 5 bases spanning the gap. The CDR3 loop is CASSLTSSYEQYF. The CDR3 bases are TGTGCCAGCAGTTTAACGAGCTCCTACGAGCAGTACTTC.

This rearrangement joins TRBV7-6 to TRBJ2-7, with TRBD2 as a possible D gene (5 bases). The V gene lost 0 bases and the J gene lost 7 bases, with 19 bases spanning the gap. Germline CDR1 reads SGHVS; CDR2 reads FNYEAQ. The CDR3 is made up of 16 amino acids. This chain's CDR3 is CASSLASPDSSREQYF. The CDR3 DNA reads TGTGCCAGCAGCTTAGCTTCCCCGGACTCCTCACGGGAGCAGTACTTC.

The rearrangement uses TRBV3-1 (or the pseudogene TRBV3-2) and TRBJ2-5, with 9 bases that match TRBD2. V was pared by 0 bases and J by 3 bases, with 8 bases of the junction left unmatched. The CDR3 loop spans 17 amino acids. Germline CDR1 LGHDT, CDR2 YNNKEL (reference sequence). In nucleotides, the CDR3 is TGTGCCAGCAGCCAAGAGTTGGAGCGGGGGGTAGAAGAGACCCAGTACTTC. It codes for CASSQELERGVEETQYF.

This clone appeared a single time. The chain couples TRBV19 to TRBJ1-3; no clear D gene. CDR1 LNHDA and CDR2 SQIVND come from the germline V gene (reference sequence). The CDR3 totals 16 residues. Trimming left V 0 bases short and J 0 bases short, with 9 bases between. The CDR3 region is CASSIDQRISGNTIYF. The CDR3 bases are TGTGCCAGTAGTATAGATCAGAGGATCTCTGGAAACACCATATATTTT.

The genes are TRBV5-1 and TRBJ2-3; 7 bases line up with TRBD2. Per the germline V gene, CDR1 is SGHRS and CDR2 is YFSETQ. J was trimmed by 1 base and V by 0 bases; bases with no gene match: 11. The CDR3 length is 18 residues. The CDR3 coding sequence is TGCGCCAGCAGCTTGGTCCCTAGCGGCACCTGGGGCACAGATACGCAGTATTTT. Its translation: CASSLVPSGTWGTDTQYF. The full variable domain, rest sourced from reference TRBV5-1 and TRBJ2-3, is KAGVTQTPRYLIKTRGQQVTLSCSPISGHRSVSWYQQTPGQGLQFLFEYFSETQRNKGNFPGRFSGRQFSNSRSEMNVSTLELGDSALYLCASSLVPSGTWGTDTQYFGPGTRLTVL.

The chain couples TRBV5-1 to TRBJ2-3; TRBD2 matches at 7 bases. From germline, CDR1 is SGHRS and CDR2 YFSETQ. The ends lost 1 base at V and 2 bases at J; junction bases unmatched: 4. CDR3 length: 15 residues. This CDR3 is CASSLSQRDTDTQYF. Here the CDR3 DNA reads TGCGCCAGCAGCTTGTCCCAGCGGGACACAGATACGCAGTATTTT. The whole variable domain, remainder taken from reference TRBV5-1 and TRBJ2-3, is KAGVTQTPRYLIKTRGQQVTLSCSPISGHRSVSWYQQTPGQGLQFLFEYFSETQRNKGNFPGRFSGRQFSNSRSEMNVSTLELGDSALYLCASSLSQRDTDTQYFGPGTRLTVL.

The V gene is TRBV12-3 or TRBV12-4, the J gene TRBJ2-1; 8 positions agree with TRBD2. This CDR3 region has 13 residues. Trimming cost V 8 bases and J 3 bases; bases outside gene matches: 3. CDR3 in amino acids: CASSGGGYNEQFF. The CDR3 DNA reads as TGTGCCAGCTCCGGGGGGGGCTACAATGAGCAGTTCTTC.

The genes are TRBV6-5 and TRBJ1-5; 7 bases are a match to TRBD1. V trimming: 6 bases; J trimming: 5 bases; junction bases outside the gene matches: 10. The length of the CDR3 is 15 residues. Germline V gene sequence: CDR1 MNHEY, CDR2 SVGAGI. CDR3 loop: CASSSIFGTDQPQHF. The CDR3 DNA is TGTGCCAGCAGCTCCATCTTCGGGACAGATCAGCCCCAGCATTTT.

This CDR3 reads CASSLTGGGTEAFF. The CDR3 nucleotides are TGTGCCAGCAGTTTGACAGGGGGCGGGACTGAAGCTTTCTTT. The gene calls are TRBV6-5 and TRBJ1-1; 10 nucleotides agree with TRBD1. V gave up 4 bases and J gave up 5 bases; unmatched junction bases: 4. Germline V lookup: CDR1 MNHEY, CDR2 SVGAGI. This CDR3 comprises 14 residues.

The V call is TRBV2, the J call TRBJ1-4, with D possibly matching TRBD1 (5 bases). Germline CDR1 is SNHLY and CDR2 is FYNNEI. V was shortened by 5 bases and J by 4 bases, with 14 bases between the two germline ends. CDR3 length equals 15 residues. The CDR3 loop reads CASSRRDGHNEKLFF. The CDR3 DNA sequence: TGTGCCAGCAGTCGGCGGGACGGCCATAATGAAAAACTGTTTTTT.

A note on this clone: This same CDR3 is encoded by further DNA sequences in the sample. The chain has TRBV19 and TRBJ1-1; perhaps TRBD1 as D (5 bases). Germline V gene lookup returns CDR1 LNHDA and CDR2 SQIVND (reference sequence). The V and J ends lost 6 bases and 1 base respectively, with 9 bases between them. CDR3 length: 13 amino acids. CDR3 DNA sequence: TGTGCCAGTAGCGTTACAGGGAACACTGAAGCTTTCTTT. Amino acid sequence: CASSVTGNTEAFF.

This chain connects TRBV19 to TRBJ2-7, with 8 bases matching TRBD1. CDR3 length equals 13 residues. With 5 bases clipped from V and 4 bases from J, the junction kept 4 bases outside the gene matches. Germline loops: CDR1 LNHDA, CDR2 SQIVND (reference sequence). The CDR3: CASSPGQAYEQYF. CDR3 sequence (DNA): TGTGCCAGTAGTCCGGGACAGGCTTACGAGCAGTACTTC.

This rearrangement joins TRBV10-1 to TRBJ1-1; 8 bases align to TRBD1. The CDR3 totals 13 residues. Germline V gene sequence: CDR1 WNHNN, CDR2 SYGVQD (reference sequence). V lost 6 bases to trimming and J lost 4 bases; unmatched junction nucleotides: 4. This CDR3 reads CASRLQGGTEAFF. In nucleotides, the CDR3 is TGCGCCAGCAGGCTACAGGGGGGCACTGAAGCTTTCTTT.

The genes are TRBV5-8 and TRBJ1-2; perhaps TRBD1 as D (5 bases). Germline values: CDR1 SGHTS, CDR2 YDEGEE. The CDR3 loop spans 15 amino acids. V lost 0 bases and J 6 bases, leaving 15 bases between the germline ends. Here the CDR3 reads CASSLARGRFDGYTF. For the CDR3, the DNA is TGTGCCAGCAGCTTGGCAAGGGGAAGATTCGATGGCTACACCTTC.

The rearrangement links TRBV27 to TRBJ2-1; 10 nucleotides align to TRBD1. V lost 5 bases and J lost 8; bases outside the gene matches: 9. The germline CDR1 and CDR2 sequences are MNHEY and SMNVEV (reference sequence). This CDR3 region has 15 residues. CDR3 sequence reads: CASSPGTGAVDEQFF. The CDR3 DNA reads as TGTGCCAGCAGTCCAGGGACAGGGGCGGTGGATGAGCAGTTCTTC.

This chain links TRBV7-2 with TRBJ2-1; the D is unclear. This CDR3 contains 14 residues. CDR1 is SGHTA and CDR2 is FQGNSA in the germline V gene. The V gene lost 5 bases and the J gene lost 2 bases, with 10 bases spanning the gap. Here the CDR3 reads CASSATVTYNEQFF. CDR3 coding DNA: TGTGCCAGCAGCGCCACTGTAACCTACAATGAGCAGTTCTTC.

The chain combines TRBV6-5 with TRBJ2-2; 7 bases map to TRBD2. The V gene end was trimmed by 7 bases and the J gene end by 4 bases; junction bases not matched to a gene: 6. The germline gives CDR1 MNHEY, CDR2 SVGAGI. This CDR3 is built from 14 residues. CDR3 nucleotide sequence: TGTGCCAGCAACTCAGGCGGGAGCACCGGGGAGCTGTTTTTT. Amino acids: CASNSGGSTGELFF.

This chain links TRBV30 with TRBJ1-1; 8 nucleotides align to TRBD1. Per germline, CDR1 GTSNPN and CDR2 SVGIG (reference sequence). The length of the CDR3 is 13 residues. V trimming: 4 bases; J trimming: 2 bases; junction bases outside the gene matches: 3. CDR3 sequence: CAWTGQGNTEAFF. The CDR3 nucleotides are TGTGCCTGGACCGGACAGGGTAACACTGAAGCTTTCTTT.

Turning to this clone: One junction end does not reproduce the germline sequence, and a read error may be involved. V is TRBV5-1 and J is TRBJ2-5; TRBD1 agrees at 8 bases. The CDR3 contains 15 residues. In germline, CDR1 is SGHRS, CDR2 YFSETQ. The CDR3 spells CASSLGGTGQETQYF. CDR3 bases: TGCGCTAGCAGCTTGGGTGGGACAGGCCAAGAGACCCAGTACTTC.

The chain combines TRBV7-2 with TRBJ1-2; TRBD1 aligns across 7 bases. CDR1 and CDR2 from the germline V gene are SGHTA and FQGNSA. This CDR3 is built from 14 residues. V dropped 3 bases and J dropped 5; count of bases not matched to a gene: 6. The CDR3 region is CASSFLDRVYGYTF. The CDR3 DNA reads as TGTGCCAGCAGCTTCCTTGACAGGGTGTATGGCTACACCTTC.